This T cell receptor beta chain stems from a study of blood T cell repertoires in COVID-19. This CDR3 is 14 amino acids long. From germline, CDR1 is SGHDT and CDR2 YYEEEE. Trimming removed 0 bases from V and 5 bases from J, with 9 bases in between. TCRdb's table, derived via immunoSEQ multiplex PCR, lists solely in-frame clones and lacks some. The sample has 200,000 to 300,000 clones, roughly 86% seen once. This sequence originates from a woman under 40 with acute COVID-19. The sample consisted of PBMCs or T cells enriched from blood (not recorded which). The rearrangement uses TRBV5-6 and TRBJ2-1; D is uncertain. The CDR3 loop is CASSLGTVNNEQFF. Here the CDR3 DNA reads TGTGCCAGCAGCTTGGGAACAGTTAACAATGAGCAGTTCTTC.